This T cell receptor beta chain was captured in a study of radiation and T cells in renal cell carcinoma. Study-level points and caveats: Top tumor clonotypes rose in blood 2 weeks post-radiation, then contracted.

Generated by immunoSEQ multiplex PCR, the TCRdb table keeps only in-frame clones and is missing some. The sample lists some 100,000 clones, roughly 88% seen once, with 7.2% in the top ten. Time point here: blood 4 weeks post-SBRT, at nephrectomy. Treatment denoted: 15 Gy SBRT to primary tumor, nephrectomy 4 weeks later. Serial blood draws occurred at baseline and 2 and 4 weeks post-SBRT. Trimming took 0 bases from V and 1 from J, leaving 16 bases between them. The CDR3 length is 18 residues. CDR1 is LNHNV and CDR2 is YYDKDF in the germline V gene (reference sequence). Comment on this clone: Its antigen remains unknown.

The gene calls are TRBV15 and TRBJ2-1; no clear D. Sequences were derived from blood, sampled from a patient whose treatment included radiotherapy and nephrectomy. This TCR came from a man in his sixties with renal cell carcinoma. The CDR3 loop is CATSRDSFGSWSYNEQFF. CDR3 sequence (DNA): TGTGCCACCAGCAGAGACTCGTTCGGAAGTTGGTCCTACAATGAGCAGTTCTTC.